This T cell receptor (beta chain) derives from a study of T cell responses to AZD1222 COVID-19 vaccine. General study points: Nearly half of spike-specific TCRs reportedly target variant regions that are unmutated in the B.1.351 and B.1.1.7 variants.

TCRdb keeps only in-frame clones here, not all; method: immunoSEQ multiplex PCR. The data hold 130,000 to 150,000 clones, with roughly 90% observed a single time. This CDR3 spans 14 amino acids. CDR1 SGHAT and CDR2 FQNNGV come from the germline V gene. With 5 bases removed from V and 1 base from J, the gap between germline ends came to 11 bases. Concerning this clone itself: The antigen remains unidentified.

The chain links TRBV11-2 to TRBJ1-1; D is ambiguous. Material: peripheral blood, obtained 28 days after the second AZD1222 dose. The sequence was obtained from an adult who received the AZD1222 COVID-19 vaccine. The CDR3 reads CASSGGWGNTEAFF. The CDR3 region has the DNA TGTGCCAGCAGCGGAGGTTGGGGGAACACTGAAGCTTTCTTT.